Presented here are 9 T cell receptor beta chains from one specimen sequenced in a study of T cells in Graves' hyperthyroidism and ophthalmopathy. Amplified regions were TCR beta CDR3 sequences from RNA transcripts. The primer set for the first-round RT-PCR of the TCR CDR3 was HTBI. MiXCR was run by TCRdb on the multiplex PCR reads, yielding one entry per CDR3 protein. The sample carries around 200,000 distinct CDR3 sequences, approximately 20% recorded once. The sequenced sample consisted of blood. The receptors come from a middle-aged man with Graves' hyperthyroidism.

With regard to this clonotype: Its ends do not fully match the called genes, so a read error is possible. J is TRBJ2-5 and V is TRBV7-9; 12 nucleotides match TRBD2. The CDR3 sequence is 17 residues long. Germline V gene sequence: CDR1 SEHNR, CDR2 FQNEAQ (reference sequence). CDR3 nucleotides: TGTGCCAGCAGCCCCGGGACTAGCGGGCTTGGCCAAGGGACCCAGTACTTC. Protein sequence: CASSPGTSGLGQGTQYF. The complete variable domain, with remaining parts taken from reference TRBV7-9 and TRBJ2-5, reads DTGVSQNPRHKITKRGQNVTFRCDPISEHNRLYWYRQTLGQGPEFLTYFQNEAQLEKSRLLSDRFSAERPKGSFSTLEIQRTEQGDSAMYLCASSPGTSGLGQGTQYFGPGTRLLVL.

This clonotype has ten or more counts. The rearrangement links TRBV7-9 to TRBJ2-4, with D perhaps assigned TRBD1 or TRBD2 (5 bases each). The germline gives CDR1 SEHNR, CDR2 FQNEAQ (reference sequence). Trimming left V 0 bases short and J 3 bases short, with 9 bases between. The CDR3 length is 15 residues. The CDR3 loop is CASSLAGTGKNIQYF. DNA for the CDR3: TGTGCCAGCAGCTTAGCAGGGACGGGCAAAAACATTCAGTACTTC.

This clonotype was seen many times. The genes are TRBV5-1 and TRBJ2-7; TRBD1 matches 7 bases. The length of the CDR3 is 15 residues. Germline V lookup: CDR1 SGHRS, CDR2 YFSETQ. The junction had 6 bases not matched to a gene; V was cut back by 2 bases and J by 1 base. CDR3 coding DNA: TGCGCCAGCAGCTTCTTGACAGGGCGGTCCTACGAGCAGTACTTC. This sequence encodes CASSFLTGRSYEQYF.

The chain is built from TRBV7-2 and TRBJ1-1; D is undetermined. The ends were cut back, 7 bases at V and 5 bases at J, with 11 bases in the middle. CDR1 and CDR2 (germline): SGHTA, FQGNSA. The CDR3 covers 12 residues. The CDR3 reads CASIPGRTEAFF. For the CDR3, the DNA is TGTGCCAGCATACCGGGGAGGACTGAAGCTTTCTTT.

The V and J genes are TRBV7-2 and TRBJ2-2, with 7 bases lining up with TRBD2. CDR3 length equals 12 residues. J lost 15 bases, V lost 6 bases, and 10 bases had no gene match. The germline V gene has CDR1 SGHTA and CDR2 FQGNSA. This CDR3 reads CASSPEGGLLFF. DNA of the CDR3: TGTGCCAGCAGTCCCGAGGGAGGGTTGTTGTTTTTT. Full variable domain (outside the CDR3, taken from reference TRBV7-2 and TRBJ2-2): GAGVSQSPSNKVTEKGKDVELRCDPISGHTALYWYRQSLGQGLEFLIYFQGNSAPDKSGLPSDRFSAERTGGSVSTLTIQRTQQEDSAVYLCASSPEGGLLFFGEGSRLTVL.

This clonotype was picked up many times. The chain employs TRBV12-3 or TRBV12-4 and TRBJ2-1; TRBD1 might be the D (5 bases). The CDR3 loop spans 12 amino acids. V lost 7 bases to trimming and J lost 9 bases, with 13 bases between them. The CDR3 bases are TGTGCCAGCACCGTGCAGGGTTTTGAGCAGTTCTTC. It codes for CASTVQGFEQFF.

Only a few counts were recorded for this clonotype. This chain links TRBV5-4 with TRBJ2-2; 8 bases map to TRBD1. CDR1 is SGHNT and CDR2 is YYREEE in the germline V gene (reference sequence). Trimming at V came to 5 bases and at J to 4 bases, leaving 7 bases not matched to a gene. This CDR3 contains 15 residues. The CDR3, as DNA: TGTGCCAGCAGTCCTCCCGGGACAGGCACCGGGGAGCTGTTTTTT. Translated, it gives CASSPPGTGTGELFF.

The CDR3 here is CSVGQGVSSYNEQFF. CDR3 coding DNA: TGCAGCGTTGGCCAGGGCGTGAGCTCCTACAATGAGCAGTTCTTC. The V call is TRBV29-1, the J call TRBJ2-1, with D perhaps matching TRBD1 (5 bases). Germline CDR1 is SQVTM and CDR2 is ANQGSEA. V was trimmed by 4 bases and J by 0 bases, leaving 13 bases between them. The CDR3 has 15 residues.

This clonotype was detected ten times or more. The genes are TRBV10-2 and TRBJ1-1; the D gene is possibly TRBD1 (6 bases). CDR3 size: 16 residues. Germline CDR1 WSHSY, CDR2 SAAADI. Trimming took 4 bases from V and 5 from J, leaving 20 bases between them. CDR3 in amino acids: CASSARQEMGGTEAFF. The CDR3 DNA is TGCGCCAGCAGTGCCCGACAGGAAATGGGTGGGACTGAAGCTTTCTTT.